This T cell receptor (beta chain) was captured by sequencing in a study of a mutant IDH1 vaccine in newly diagnosed glioma. About the study: Initiation of the vaccine course occurred 4-6 weeks after radiotherapy alone, or alongside temozolomide cycles. Earlier therapy was either radiotherapy, temozolomide, or both, and most got both. General study points: Vaccination elicited immune responses in 80% to 95% of patients.

The J segment lost 3 bases and the V segment lost 2 bases, leaving 4 bases of the junction unmatched. The CDR3 loop spans 15 amino acids. Germline lookup yields CDR1 SGHRS and CDR2 YFSETQ. This clone came up once. Its cognate antigen is unknown. Time point in this sample: week 11, during vaccination. The content of each vaccine dose was 300 ug of mutant IDH1 20-mer peptide, and topical imiquimod accompanied it. Donors harbored newly found WHO grade 3 or 4 IDH1-mutant, ATRX-lost astrocytomas. Data came from immunoSEQ multiplex PCR; TCRdb stores just in-frame clones and leaves some out. The sample consists of about 25,000 clones, around 77% of them appearing once.

Sequencing used PBMCs, obtained from a glioma patient whose treatment included an IDH1 peptide vaccine. This sequence originates from a woman aged 18-29 years with glioma. The rearrangement uses TRBV5-1 and TRBJ2-3; 9 nucleotides align to TRBD1. CDR3: CASSFVGTGTDTQYF. The CDR3 region has the DNA TGCGCCAGCAGCTTTGTAGGGACAGGGACAGATACGCAGTATTTT.